These 9 T cell receptor beta chains share one sample of origin, sequenced in a study of response to subunit inactivated influenza vaccine. Using its own MiXCR run on the RT-PCR reads, TCRdb lists one record per CDR3 protein. The table shows more than 250,000 distinct CDR3 sequences, with around a fifth occurring only once. Sequencing used PBMCs from blood, obtained approximately 22 months after vaccination. The receptor source for this set is a man between 45 and 75 years old who received an inactivated influenza vaccine.

This chain joins TRBV7-6 and TRBJ1-3; D unresolved. Between the trimmed V and J ends, which lost 4 bases and 0 bases, there was a span of 4 bases. Germline V CDR1 and CDR2: SGHVS, FNYEAQ. This CDR3 region has 13 residues. The CDR3 DNA is TGTGCCAGCAGCTACCTCTCTGGAAACACCATATATTTT. As protein: CASSYLSGNTIYF.

This chain connects TRBV2 to TRBJ1-2; D remains ambiguous. With 2 bases removed from V and 5 bases from J, the gap between germline ends came to 12 bases. In germline, CDR1 is SNHLY, CDR2 FYNNEI. The CDR3 runs to 14 residues. CDR3 amino acids: CASSENGQGYGYTF. CDR3 in DNA: TGTGCCAGCAGTGAAAACGGGCAAGGATATGGCTACACCTTC.

This clonotype was picked up a small number of times. This chain joins TRBV11-2 and TRBJ2-3, with TRBD2 matching 9 bases. CDR3 length equals 18 residues. V lost 6 bases, J lost 3 bases, and 16 bases stayed unmatched. In germline, CDR1 is SGHAT, CDR2 FQNNGV. The CDR3 DNA reads TGTGCCAGCAGAAGAGGGGTAGCGGGAGTAGGAGGGACAGATACGCAGTATTTT. It codes for CASRRGVAGVGGTDTQYF.

This clonotype was counted a few times. The chain couples TRBV4-3 to TRBJ2-7, with 13 nucleotides matching TRBD2. The germline CDR1 and CDR2 sequences are LGHNA and YSLEER. The CDR3 consists of 15 residues. V dropped 3 bases and J dropped 2; count of bases not matched to a gene: 1. The CDR3 spells CASSQGTSGTYEQYF. The DNA of the CDR3 is TGCGCCAGCAGCCAGGGGACTAGCGGGACCTACGAGCAGTACTTC.

The chain joins TRBV12-3 or TRBV12-4 to TRBJ1-2; D perhaps matches TRBD1 (5 bases). The germline V and J ends were trimmed by 1 base and 6 bases, with 12 bases remaining between them. The CDR3 runs 14 residues. The CDR3 here is CASSLEGTENGYTF. DNA for the CDR3: TGTGCCAGCAGTTTAGAAGGGACCGAGAATGGCTACACCTTC.

The gene calls are TRBV12-3 or TRBV12-4 and TRBJ2-7, with D perhaps matching TRBD2 (6 bases). Trimming took 2 bases from V and 1 from J, leaving 12 bases between them. The CDR3 spans 15 residues. The CDR3 loop reads CASSLRASESYEQYF. In DNA form, the CDR3 reads TGTGCCAGCAGTTTAAGGGCTAGCGAGTCCTACGAGCAGTACTTC.

A few counts support this clonotype. The genes are TRBV25-1 and TRBJ2-3, with a tentative D call TRBD2 (7 bases). The CDR3 consists of 15 residues. Trimming shortened V by 0 bases and J by 5 bases, and 12 bases separated the two germline ends. Germline assignment: CDR1 MGHDK and CDR2 SYGVNS. In DNA, the CDR3 is TGTGCCAGCAGTGAATACCGGGGGGCAGGAGATACGCAGTATTTT. Amino acid sequence: CASSEYRGAGDTQYF.

This clonotype was seen many times. The rearrangement links TRBV5-1 to TRBJ1-5; no clear D. V lost 7 bases to trimming and J lost 2 bases, with 16 bases between them. This CDR3 spans 15 amino acids. The germline gives CDR1 SGHRS, CDR2 YFSETQ. CDR3 nucleotide sequence: TGCGCCAGCTCTACTGGCCCCGAGGGCAATCAGCCCCAGCATTTT. It encodes CASSTGPEGNQPQHF.

This rearrangement joins TRBV28 to TRBJ2-7; TRBD1 matches at 9 bases. The CDR3 totals 15 residues. J gave up 0 bases and V 2 bases, and 2 bases lay outside the gene matches. Germline lookup yields CDR1 MDHEN and CDR2 SYDVKM. The CDR3 loop reads CASSLAGQGSYEQYF. The CDR3 DNA follows: TGTGCCAGCAGTTTAGCGGGACAGGGCTCCTACGAGCAGTACTTC. The full variable domain, completed using reference TRBV28 and TRBJ2-7, is DVKVTQSSRYLVKRTGEKVFLECVQDMDHENMFWYRQDPGLGLRLIYFSYDVKMKEKGDIPEGYSVSREKKERFSLILESASTNQTSMYLCASSLAGQGSYEQYFGPGTRLTVT.